This TCR beta chain came from a study of blood T cell repertoires in COVID-19. Method: immunoSEQ multiplex PCR; TCRdb's copy keeps in-frame clones and lacks some. The sample lists 140,000 to 150,000 clones; roughly 78% were seen once. Germline CDR1 reads MGHRA; CDR2 reads YSYEKL. The CDR3 totals 15 residues. V lost 5 bases and J lost 0, with 8 bases in between. Sequencing input: peripheral blood. The receptor comes from a human donor with acute or convalescent COVID-19. The donor label of this sample is uncertain. This chain joins TRBV4-1 and TRBJ1-6; no firm D call. DNA for the CDR3: TGCGCCAGCAGCTTTAGTAGCTCCTATAATTCACCCCTCCACTTT. Translation gives CASSFSSSYNSPLHF.